The source of this TCR beta chain is a study of Ad26.COV2.S vaccination and SARS-CoV-2 variants. Overall study: Ad26.COV2.S arm of COV1001 included the donor. Intramuscular Ad26.COV2.S at 5x10^10 or 1x10^11 viral particles.

Germline V gene lookup returns CDR1 GTSNPN and CDR2 SVGIG (reference sequence). V was cut by 5 bases and J by 3 bases, with 16 bases left in between. The CDR3 length is 14 residues. Data came from immunoSEQ multiplex PCR; TCRdb stores just in-frame clones and leaves some out. The sample includes about 400,000 clones, roughly 90% of them seen just once. Study-wide results and caveats: Following vaccination, spike-specific CD8+ and CD4+ T cell responses reportedly exhibited substantial breadth. The TCR breadth and depth analyses may have understated or missed part of the total T cell responses.

Documented treatment: approximately 18 received Ad26.COV2.S at low or high dose, single or two shots; about 5 received placebo; per-sample allocation not given. The investigators took samples on day 63 after the first vaccine or placebo injection. On this clone itself: The antigen remains unidentified.

The chain joins TRBV30 to TRBJ1-2, with D tentatively TRBD1 (5 bases). The material was peripheral blood, obtained in a trial of Ad26.COV2.S vaccine versus placebo. This sequence was found in a person between 18 and 65 years old who received the Ad26.COV2.S COVID-19 vaccine or a placebo. As DNA, the CDR3 is TGTGCCTGGGGCCCCCCAGGGCGATACTATGGCTACACCTTC. As protein: CAWGPPGRYYGYTF.